Listed here are 2 T cell receptor beta chains from one sample, sequenced in a study of blood T cell repertoires in COVID-19. Profiling relied on immunoSEQ multiplex PCR, and the TCRdb table lists in-frame clones only, not all of them. This table holds about 410,000 clones, 89% found once. The specimen was peripheral blood. Receptors originate from a woman in her thirties or forties with COVID-19, enrolled during active disease.

The CDR3 coding sequence is TGCAGCGTTGAAGGACGGACAGGGTCGGGCTCTGGAAACACCATATATTTT. Protein: CSVEGRTGSGSGNTIYF. The V and J genes are TRBV29-1 and TRBJ1-3, with 8 bases matching TRBD1. Germline V lookup: CDR1 SQVTM, CDR2 ANQGSEA. The V segment lost 1 base and the J segment 0 bases; nucleotides outside the gene matches: 8. The CDR3 spans 17 residues.

This chain connects TRBV9 to TRBJ2-2; D may be TRBD1 (5 bases). This CDR3 has 14 residues. Trimming pared 0 bases from V and 6 bases from J, leaving 9 bases between. The germline V gene encodes CDR1 SGDLS and CDR2 YYNGEE. The CDR3 coding sequence is TGTGCCAGCAGCGTAGTGCAGGGCTCCGGGGAGCTGTTTTTT. Amino acids: CASSVVQGSGELFF.